This is a list of T cell receptor beta chains from one sample in a study of T cells in Graves' hyperthyroidism and ophthalmopathy. TCRdb reanalysed the multiplex PCR reads using MiXCR and keeps one entry per CDR3 protein. The sample has about 250,000 distinct CDR3 sequences, almost 25% seen once. Specimen: blood. These receptors were collected from a woman in her forties with Graves' ophthalmopathy. Both conserved end residues are part of each CDR3. A D gene is named only where the DNA matches it firmly. Only some rows state a clone size, as once, few, many or a class for expanded clones.

cdr3_nt: TGCGCCAGCAGCGTTGACAGGGGGCTATACGAGCAGTACTTC
cdr3_aa: CASSVDRGLYEQYF
v_call: TRBV5-1
d_call: TRBD1
clone_size: many
j_call: TRBJ2-7

cdr3_nt: TGTGCCAGCAGCTTAGTCATTCAAAATACGCAGTATTTT
cdr3_aa: CASSLVIQNTQYF
v_call: TRBV7-2
d_call: NA
clone_size: NA
j_call: TRBJ2-3

cdr3_nt: TGCAGTGTGGGGGTAGGGCAGCCCCAGCATTTT
cdr3_aa: CSVGVGQPQHF
v_call: TRBV20-1
d_call: NA
clone_size: once
j_call: TRBJ1-5

cdr3_nt: TGTGCCTCCAGTCGGCGGGACGGTTTCAATCAGCCCCAGCATTTT
cdr3_aa: CASSRRDGFNQPQHF
v_call: TRBV30
d_call: NA
clone_size: few
j_call: TRBJ1-5

cdr3_nt: TGTGCCAGCAGTTCCGGCGTGGGGGAGACCCAGTACTTC
cdr3_aa: CASSSGVGETQYF
v_call: TRBV7-2
d_call: NA
clone_size: many
j_call: TRBJ2-5

cdr3_nt: TGCGCCAGCAGCTGGACGGGACACACCGCCTACGAGCAGTACTTC
cdr3_aa: CASSWTGHTAYEQYF
v_call: TRBV5-1
d_call: NA
clone_size: few
j_call: TRBJ2-7

cdr3_nt: TGTGCCTGGAGTGGGGGGGGGCGGGAAGAGACCCAGTACTTC
cdr3_aa: CAWSGGGREETQYF
v_call: TRBV30
d_call: NA
clone_size: many
j_call: TRBJ2-5

cdr3_nt: TGTGCTTTGGGACAGGGGGTGCGTCCCCAGTACTTC
cdr3_aa: CALGQGVRPQYF
v_call: TRBV28
d_call: TRBD1
clone_size: many
j_call: TRBJ2-5

cdr3_nt: TGTGCCACCAGTGACAGCAGTAACTATGGCTACACCTTC
cdr3_aa: CATSDSSNYGYTF
v_call: TRBV24-1
d_call: NA
clone_size: NA
j_call: TRBJ1-2

cdr3_nt: TGTGCCAGCAGTCGATCGATCACGGAGACCCAGTACTTC
cdr3_aa: CASSRSITETQYF
v_call: TRBV7-3
d_call: NA
clone_size: many
j_call: TRBJ2-5

cdr3_nt: TGTGCCAGCAGTTCGATTCCGGGACAGGGTATTTCCGAGCAGTACTTC
cdr3_aa: CASSSIPGQGISEQYF
v_call: TRBV28
d_call: TRBD1
clone_size: NA
j_call: TRBJ2-7

cdr3_nt: TGTGCCAGCAGCGCGATAGGGACAGAGAACACCGGGGAGCTGTTTTTT
cdr3_aa: CASSAIGTENTGELFF
v_call: TRBV11-2
d_call: TRBD1
clone_size: NA
j_call: TRBJ2-2

cdr3_nt: TGTGCCAGCAGGGACAGGGGGCGCGGCAATCAGCCCCAGCATTTT
cdr3_aa: CASRDRGRGNQPQHF
v_call: TRBV28
d_call: TRBD1
clone_size: once
j_call: TRBJ1-5

cdr3_nt: TGTGCCAGCACCGAAATGGCAGGGACGGTTGGAGCTTTCTTT
cdr3_aa: CASTEMAGTVGAFF
v_call: TRBV6-1
d_call: NA
clone_size: many
j_call: TRBJ1-1

cdr3_nt: TGTGCCAGCAGTGAAGGGGGGGACAGGGAGAGTTGTGGCTACACCTTC
cdr3_aa: CASSEGGDRESCGYTF
v_call: TRBV6-1
d_call: TRBD1
clone_size: once
j_call: TRBJ1-2

cdr3_nt: TGCGCCAGCAGCTTGGAAAAAGACAGCTGGGAGACCCAGTACTTC
cdr3_aa: CASSLEKDSWETQYF
v_call: TRBV5-1
d_call: NA
clone_size: many
j_call: TRBJ2-5

cdr3_nt: TGTGCCACCAGTGAAACGGACAGGGGAGACATTCAGTACTTC
cdr3_aa: CATSETDRGDIQYF
v_call: TRBV24-1
d_call: TRBD1
clone_size: many
j_call: TRBJ2-4

cdr3_nt: TGTGCCAGTAGTATCGAGGACGGCGTACCCTACGAGCAGTACTTC
cdr3_aa: CASSIEDGVPYEQYF
v_call: TRBV19
d_call: NA
clone_size: many
j_call: TRBJ2-7

cdr3_nt: TGTGCCAGCAGCGAGACACCTTACTCTGGAAACACCATATATTTT
cdr3_aa: CASSETPYSGNTIYF
v_call: TRBV7-3
d_call: NA
clone_size: many
j_call: TRBJ1-3

cdr3_nt: TGTGCCAGCAGCACAGGGATAGGGGGATCTCAGCCCCAGCCTTTT
cdr3_aa: CASSTGIGGSQPQPF
v_call: TRBV7-2
d_call: NA
clone_size: NA
j_call: TRBJ1-5

cdr3_nt: TGTGCCAGCAGACAACTACAGGGTTTTACCTACGGGCAGTACTTC
cdr3_aa: CASRQLQGFTYGQYF
v_call: TRBV28
d_call: NA
clone_size: many
j_call: TRBJ2-7

cdr3_nt: TGTGCCAGCAGCATCGGGACAGGGGCCACTGAAGCTTTCTTT
cdr3_aa: CASSIGTGATEAFF
v_call: TRBV12-3/TRBV12-4
d_call: TRBD1
clone_size: many
j_call: TRBJ1-1

cdr3_nt: TGTGCCACCAGCAGAGCAGGATCAGACGGTCAGCCCCAGCATTTT
cdr3_aa: CATSRAGSDGQPQHF
v_call: TRBV15
d_call: NA
clone_size: NA
j_call: TRBJ1-5

cdr3_nt: TGCGCCAGCAGCCAACAAAGGGATTCACCCCTCCACTTT
cdr3_aa: CASSQQRDSPLHF
v_call: TRBV5-1
d_call: NA
clone_size: once
j_call: TRBJ1-6

cdr3_nt: TGTGCCAGCAGCTTGGGCACGTCGGGCCCCCGGAGTACGCAGTATTTT
cdr3_aa: CASSLGTSGPRSTQYF
v_call: TRBV5-6
d_call: NA
clone_size: many
j_call: TRBJ2-3

cdr3_nt: TGTGCCAGCATTCTGGACATGTCGAGCGGGAGCGAGCAGTACTTC
cdr3_aa: CASILDMSSGSEQYF
v_call: TRBV2
d_call: TRBD2
clone_size: many
j_call: TRBJ2-7

cdr3_nt: TGTGCCAGCAGCGCCGGGCAAACACGTGGGACCCAGTACTTC
cdr3_aa: CASSAGQTRGTQYF
v_call: TRBV7-9
d_call: NA
clone_size: NA
j_call: TRBJ2-5

cdr3_nt: TGCGCCAGCAGCTTGGTCGGGGGGCGTGAAGCTTTCTTT
cdr3_aa: CASSLVGGREAFF
v_call: TRBV5-1
d_call: NA
clone_size: many
j_call: TRBJ1-1

cdr3_nt: TGTGCCTGGAACCGCCGGGACAGGCGCACTGAAGCTTTCTTT
cdr3_aa: CAWNRRDRRTEAFF
v_call: TRBV30
d_call: TRBD1
clone_size: many
j_call: TRBJ1-1

cdr3_nt: TGTGCCAGCAGTTTAGGGGGTCCCAAAACTAACTATGGCTACACCTTC
cdr3_aa: CASSLGGPKTNYGYTF
v_call: TRBV27
d_call: NA
clone_size: many
j_call: TRBJ1-2

cdr3_nt: TGTGCCAGCAGTTCCTTTCCGGGACAGGGGGGTGGCTACACCTTC
cdr3_aa: CASSSFPGQGGGYTF
v_call: TRBV27
d_call: TRBD1
clone_size: many
j_call: TRBJ1-2

cdr3_nt: TGTGCCAGCAGTTTGCGGACAGGGGGCTTTGAGTGGACTGAAGCTTTCTTT
cdr3_aa: CASSLRTGGFEWTEAFF
v_call: TRBV12-3/TRBV12-4
d_call: TRBD1
clone_size: NA
j_call: TRBJ1-1

cdr3_nt: TGCGCCAGCAGGGAGCAGCCCTATAGCAATCAGCCCCAGCATTTT
cdr3_aa: CASREQPYSNQPQHF
v_call: TRBV5-1
d_call: NA
clone_size: many
j_call: TRBJ1-5

cdr3_nt: TGCAGTGCTACGGGACTAGCGGACGACGAGCAGTACTTC
cdr3_aa: CSATGLADDEQYF
v_call: TRBV20-1
d_call: TRBD2
clone_size: NA
j_call: TRBJ2-7

cdr3_nt: TGTGCCAGCAGTTACTCGACGGGGGGCGAGCAGTACTTC
cdr3_aa: CASSYSTGGEQYF
v_call: TRBV6-5
d_call: TRBD2
clone_size: many
j_call: TRBJ2-7

cdr3_nt: TGTGCCTCAACTTCAGGGGTTCCTTTGAACACTGAAGCTTTCTTT
cdr3_aa: CASTSGVPLNTEAFF
v_call: TRBV6-2/TRBV6-3
d_call: NA
clone_size: NA
j_call: TRBJ1-1

cdr3_nt: TGTGCCAGCCATTACAGGGGTACTTACGAGCAGTACTTC
cdr3_aa: CASHYRGTYEQYF
v_call: TRBV12-3/TRBV12-4
d_call: TRBD1
clone_size: NA
j_call: TRBJ2-7

cdr3_nt: TGTGCCAGCAGCGTTCGTAGGGGCAGGGACGAGCAGTACTTC
cdr3_aa: CASSVRRGRDEQYF
v_call: TRBV6-5
d_call: NA
clone_size: many
j_call: TRBJ2-7

cdr3_nt: TGCGCCAGTGGGTTAAGAGCGCGGTTCTATGGCTACATCTTC
cdr3_aa: CASGLRARFYGYIF
v_call: TRBV10-1
d_call: NA
clone_size: NA
j_call: TRBJ1-2

cdr3_nt: TGTGCCAGCAGTCTTAGCGGGGCCACAGATACGCAGTATTTT
cdr3_aa: CASSLSGATDTQYF
v_call: TRBV12-3/TRBV12-4
d_call: TRBD2
clone_size: many
j_call: TRBJ2-3

cdr3_nt: TGCAGCGCCGGGACAGGGAACACTGAAGCTTTCTTT
cdr3_aa: CSAGTGNTEAFF
v_call: TRBV29-1
d_call: TRBD1
clone_size: many
j_call: TRBJ1-1

cdr3_nt: TGTGCCAGCAGTGAAGGGGGGCCCTACGAGCAGTACTTC
cdr3_aa: CASSEGGPYEQYF
v_call: TRBV6-1
d_call: NA
clone_size: many
j_call: TRBJ2-7

cdr3_nt: TGTGCCAGCAGTTACGGGACTAGCGGACTGTACGAGCAGTACTTC
cdr3_aa: CASSYGTSGLYEQYF
v_call: TRBV6-5
d_call: TRBD2
clone_size: NA
j_call: TRBJ2-7

cdr3_nt: TGTGCCAGCAGTTTAGGAACAGGTAGCAATCAGCCCCAGCATTTT
cdr3_aa: CASSLGTGSNQPQHF
v_call: TRBV28
d_call: NA
clone_size: NA
j_call: TRBJ1-5

cdr3_nt: TGCAGTGCTAGTTTCCTGGACAGGGATAGGGTCCTCTCTGGAAACACCATATATTTT
cdr3_aa: CSASFLDRDRVLSGNTIYF
v_call: TRBV20-1
d_call: TRBD1
clone_size: many
j_call: TRBJ1-3

cdr3_nt: TGCGCCAGCAGTCAACCGGACAGGGGGTTGGCGACCCAGTACTTC
cdr3_aa: CASSQPDRGLATQYF
v_call: TRBV4-1
d_call: TRBD1
clone_size: few
j_call: TRBJ2-5